The 26 T cell receptor beta chains presented below share a single source sample, sequenced in a study of T cells after yellow fever vaccination. TCRdb processed the 5' RACE reads anew with MiXCR; each CDR3 protein has one entry. The profile shows 350,000 to 450,000 distinct CDR3 sequences, about 6.2% of them singletons. Sequenced here: PBMCs, sampled 5 days after the yellow fever booster vaccination. These receptor sequences come from a man aged 30 to 45 who received the YFV17D yellow fever vaccine.

This clonotype turned up a few times. The CDR3 DNA sequence: TGCAGCGTGGAACAGGGAGGGATCACTGAAGCTTTCTTT. Its translation is CSVEQGGITEAFF. The V and J genes are TRBV29-1 and TRBJ1-1, with D maybe TRBD1 (6 bases). The V end was cut by 6 bases, the J end by 4 bases, with 15 bases between. CDR1 is SQVTM and CDR2 is ANQGSEA in the germline V gene. This CDR3 has 13 amino acids.

This clonotype came up a few times. V and J are TRBV18 and TRBJ2-2, with D uncertain. Trimming pared 4 bases from V and 3 bases from J, leaving 15 bases between. There are 16 residues in the CDR3. Germline CDR1 reads KGHSH; CDR2 reads LQKENI. The CDR3 DNA sequence: TGTGCCAGCTCACGGATATTGGCAGATTACACCGGGGAGCTGTTTTTT. Encoded protein: CASSRILADYTGELFF.

This clonotype was counted a few times. The chain combines TRBV7-9 with TRBJ1-5; D is undetermined. Trimming took off 4 bases at V and 4 bases at J, with 11 bases between the two ends. The CDR3 contains 14 residues. Germline V gene data show CDR1 as SEHNR and CDR2 as FQNEAQ (reference sequence). The CDR3: CASSSGQPNQPQHF. DNA of the CDR3: TGTGCCAGCAGCTCTGGGCAGCCAAATCAGCCCCAGCATTTT.

V usage is TRBV29-1 and J usage is TRBJ2-2; D ambiguous. The ends were cut back, 3 bases at V and 6 bases at J, with 8 bases in the middle. The CDR3 sequence is 12 residues long. Germline V CDR1 and CDR2: SQVTM, ANQGSEA. The DNA of the CDR3 is TGCAGCGTTGAGGCTGTGGCCGGGGAGCTGTTTTTT. Its protein product is CSVEAVAGELFF.

The V call is TRBV20-1, the J call TRBJ2-1; 7 bases fit TRBD2. There are 16 residues in the CDR3. CDR1 DFQATT and CDR2 SNEGSKA come from the germline V gene (reference sequence). V was pared by 3 bases and J by 6 bases, with 14 bases of the junction left unmatched. DNA of the CDR3: TGCAGTGCTAGCAGGGACCTTGGCGGGAGCTTCAATGAGCAGTTCTTC. As protein: CSASRDLGGSFNEQFF.

This clonotype was counted only a few times. The genes are TRBV12-3 or TRBV12-4 and TRBJ1-5, with 7 bases that match TRBD1. Trimming at V came to 8 bases and at J to 4 bases, leaving 8 bases not matched to a gene. The CDR3 spans 14 residues. The CDR3 nucleotides are TGTGCCAGCCAAGGGGGGACAGTAAATCAGCCCCAGCATTTT. Translation gives CASQGGTVNQPQHF.

This clonotype occurred a few times. This chain links TRBV20-1 with TRBJ1-1, with D maybe TRBD1 (5 bases). This CDR3 comprises 14 residues. Trimming cost V 3 bases and J 0 bases, with 11 bases left between them. The germline V gene has CDR1 DFQATT and CDR2 SNEGSKA (reference sequence). The CDR3 reads CSARAGRMNTEAFF. The DNA for the CDR3 is TGCAGTGCTAGGGCAGGGCGTATGAACACTGAAGCTTTCTTT.

V is TRBV29-1 and J is TRBJ2-7, with D possibly being TRBD1 (5 bases). The germline V and J ends were trimmed by 5 bases and 2 bases, with 13 bases remaining between them. CDR3 size: 13 residues. Germline V CDR1 and CDR2: SQVTM, ANQGSEA. CDR3 nucleotide sequence: TGCAGCGTTCGGGCAGACAGTACCTACGAGCAGTACTTC. Its translation: CSVRADSTYEQYF.

This clonotype was observed a handful of times. The V and J genes are TRBV5-1 and TRBJ2-3; possible D gene TRBD1, 5 bases. V dropped 3 bases and J dropped 3 bases, with 14 bases sitting between them. This CDR3 has 15 amino acids. The V gene's germline CDR1 is SGHRS and CDR2 YFSETQ. The CDR3, as DNA: TGCGCCAGCAGCTACGGATCAGGGAATACAGATACGCAGTATTTT. Its protein product is CASSYGSGNTDTQYF.

J is TRBJ2-7 and V is TRBV4-3; D gene uncertain. Germline CDR1 LGHNA, CDR2 YSLEER. V was pared by 3 bases and J by 6 bases, with 9 bases between. This CDR3 contains 12 residues. CDR3 loop: CASSHIGGEQYF. CDR3 nucleotides: TGCGCCAGCAGCCACATCGGCGGCGAGCAGTACTTC.

Only a few counts were recorded for this clonotype. This chain joins TRBV5-5 and TRBJ1-5; D remains ambiguous. Deletions cut 0 bases from V and 2 bases from J, with 9 bases between. The CDR3 runs to 15 residues. Germline values: CDR1 SGHKS, CDR2 YYEKEE (reference sequence). The CDR3 coding sequence is TGTGCCAGCAGCTTGGAGGGTTGGGGCAATCAGCCCCAGCATTTT. Translating it yields CASSLEGWGNQPQHF.

DNA for the CDR3: TGTGCCATCAGTCTAGCGGGAGACAAAGATACGCAGTATTTT. Its translation is CAISLAGDKDTQYF. V usage is TRBV10-3 and J usage is TRBJ2-3; 10 nucleotides agree with TRBD2. The CDR3 extends over 14 amino acids. Germline CDR1 and CDR2: ENHRY and SYGVKD. V gave up 5 bases and J gave up 5 bases; unmatched junction bases: 4.

This clonotype came up a few times. The chain joins TRBV29-1 to TRBJ2-3; possible D gene TRBD1, 6 bases. The V end was cut by 4 bases, the J end by 6 bases, with 29 bases between. Germline CDR1 is SQVTM and CDR2 is ANQGSEA. The CDR3 consists of 18 residues. In nucleotides, the CDR3 is TGCAGCGTTGGCGGACAGACCAAGAACCTTACTAGTACGGATACGCAGTATTTT. Encoded protein: CSVGGQTKNLTSTDTQYF.

A note on this clonotype: A much larger clone lies a single base off, so this may be a read error. The chain couples TRBV25-1 to TRBJ1-3, with no clear D. This CDR3 region has 11 residues. Trimming removed 8 bases from V and 11 bases from J, with 13 bases in between. CDR1 and CDR2 (germline): MGHDK, SYGVNS. The CDR3 spells CASANGKAIYF. CDR3 nucleotides: TGTGCCAGCGCGAACGGGAAGGCCATATATTTT.

This clonotype was seen ten or more times. V is TRBV20-1 and J is TRBJ2-1, with D possibly matching TRBD2 (5 bases). The CDR3 has 12 residues. V was clipped by 6 bases and J by 9 bases, with 15 bases between them. Per germline, CDR1 DFQATT and CDR2 SNEGSKA (reference sequence). The CDR3 DNA is TGCAGTGCCCCCGTGGGAGATGGTGAGCAGTTCTTC. Protein sequence: CSAPVGDGEQFF.

The chain carries TRBV5-1 and TRBJ1-5; D might be TRBD1 (6 bases). The V end lost 0 bases, the J end lost 3 bases, and 10 bases lay between the germline ends. The CDR3 covers 15 residues. CDR1 SGHRS and CDR2 YFSETQ come from the germline V gene. Here the CDR3 reads CASSLEGGANQPQHF. The CDR3 region has the DNA TGCGCCAGCAGCTTGGAAGGGGGAGCCAATCAGCCCCAGCATTTT.

This clonotype was recorded at least ten times. The V gene is TRBV5-1, the J gene TRBJ2-1; 7 bases are a match to TRBD1. The CDR3 covers 14 residues. Germline assignment: CDR1 SGHRS and CDR2 YFSETQ. Trimming at V came to 4 bases and at J to 6 bases, leaving 7 bases not matched to a gene. The DNA for the CDR3 is TGCGCCAGCAGCCAGGGGGTAGCAGGCAATGAGCAGTTCTTC. Protein: CASSQGVAGNEQFF.

There are many counts of this clonotype. The chain carries TRBV28 and TRBJ2-5; the D is unclear. The CDR3 is made up of 11 amino acids. The germline CDR1 and CDR2 sequences are MDHEN and SYDVKM. V lost 6 bases and J 7 bases, leaving 9 bases between the germline ends. This CDR3 reads CASSLYATQYF. The CDR3 nucleotides are TGTGCCAGCAGCTTGTACGCGACCCAGTACTTC.

This clonotype was picked up many times. The chain links TRBV5-1 to TRBJ1-4, with 7 positions matching TRBD1. V lost 0 bases and J lost 6; bases outside the gene matches: 8. The germline V gene encodes CDR1 SGHRS and CDR2 YFSETQ. This CDR3 spans 16 amino acids. DNA of the CDR3: TGCGCCAGCAGCTTGGGTGGAGGGGGCGTGTATGAAAAACTGTTTTTT. Translation: CASSLGGGGVYEKLFF.

The genes are TRBV6-4 and TRBJ2-3; tentative D call: TRBD2 (6 bases). CDR1 and CDR2 (germline): MRHNA, SNTAGT. This CDR3 is built from 16 residues. Trimming took off 4 bases at V and 1 base at J, with 15 bases between the two ends. This CDR3 reads CASSAETSFGTDTQYF. The CDR3, as DNA: TGTGCCAGCAGTGCCGAGACTAGTTTCGGCACAGATACGCAGTATTTT.

This clonotype has more than one count but fewer than ten. The chain joins TRBV16 to TRBJ1-6; the D gene is possibly TRBD1 (6 bases). Looked up from germline, CDR1 is KGHSY and CDR2 is FQNENV. CDR3 size: 15 residues. Between the trimmed V and J ends, which lost 3 bases and 9 bases, there was a span of 15 bases. In nucleotides, the CDR3 is TGTGCCAGCAGCCACTCCAGACAGGTTTCTTCACCCCTCCACTTT. Translated: CASSHSRQVSSPLHF.

This clonotype showed up just once. It may be a read error: a sequence one base away is much more abundant. The CDR3 here is CASRGRLRAIEQYF. DNA for the CDR3: TGCGCCAGCAGAGGTAGACTGCGAGCTATCGAGCAGTACTTC. J is TRBJ2-7 and V is TRBV5-1; D unclear. V lost 5 bases to trimming and J lost 6 bases, with 18 bases between them. This CDR3 has 14 residues. CDR1 SGHRS and CDR2 YFSETQ come from the germline V gene.

This clonotype came up many times. The J gene is TRBJ2-1, the V gene TRBV5-1; tentative D call: TRBD1 (5 bases). The V end was cut by 4 bases, the J end by 4 bases, with 12 bases between. The length of the CDR3 is 14 residues. CDR1 SGHRS and CDR2 YFSETQ come from the germline V gene. The CDR3, as DNA: TGCGCCAGCAGCCCTGGTAGGGGTTACAATGAGCAGTTCTTC. Its protein product is CASSPGRGYNEQFF.

This clonotype was observed at least ten times. The chain couples TRBV6-1 to TRBJ2-7; 10 nucleotides match TRBD1. Trimming at V came to 7 bases and at J to 1 base, leaving 7 bases not matched to a gene. Looked up from germline, CDR1 is MNHNS and CDR2 is SASEGT. This CDR3 has 15 residues. CDR3 region: CASNRGQGISYEQYF. CDR3 nucleotide sequence: TGTGCCAGCAATAGGGGACAGGGGATTTCCTACGAGCAGTACTTC.

Ten or more counts support this clonotype. The genes are TRBV4-3 and TRBJ2-4, with no clear D. This CDR3 contains 15 residues. The V and J ends lost 0 bases and 7 bases respectively, with 13 bases between them. CDR1 is LGHNA and CDR2 is YSLEER in the germline V gene. CDR3 in amino acids: CASSQDLVGSNIQYF. The DNA for the CDR3 is TGCGCCAGCAGCCAAGATCTGGTGGGGTCCAACATTCAGTACTTC.

There are a few counts of this clonotype. The gene calls are TRBV7-2 and TRBJ2-2; 11 nucleotides line up with TRBD2. From germline, CDR1 is SGHTA and CDR2 FQGNSA. The V and J ends lost 6 bases and 1 base, in that order; junction bases with no gene match: 4. The CDR3 extends over 16 amino acids. The CDR3 here is CASRIAGGLNTGELFF. CDR3 sequence (DNA): TGTGCCAGCAGGATAGCGGGAGGGTTGAACACCGGGGAGCTGTTTTTT.